This T cell receptor (beta chain) stems from a study of T-cell memory formation after mild COVID-19. Whole-study context: TCR clusters were largely donor specific. General study points: Memory sampled before infection contained some responding clones, suggesting cross-reactive memory joined. Of the contracting clones, CD4+ ones lay mainly in CM and EM, and CD8+ ones in EMRA.

Notes on this clonotype: What it recognizes is unknown.

CDR1 and CDR2 from the germline V gene are MNHEY and SVGEGT. The CDR3 contains 15 residues. The germline V and J ends were trimmed by 5 bases and 2 bases, with 14 bases remaining between them. Constant-segment primers were used for 5'RACE, and the resulting TCR alpha and TCR beta cDNA libraries carried sample barcodes and UMIs. One entry per CDR3 protein, called by TCRdb with MiXCR from the 5' RACE reads. Of about 270,000 distinct CDR3 sequences detected, more than 15% appear once; the ten largest clones hold 23%. This chain links TRBV6-2 or TRBV6-3 with TRBJ2-3; tentative D call: TRBD2 (6 bases). The source material was PBMCs or a T cell subset sorted from them (not recorded which). This TCR came from a man younger than 35 who had mild COVID-19 (a few samples of this study predate the infection). Cell type and time point are not known. The DNA of the CDR3 is TGTGCCAGCAGTCCTACCGGGACTCCCACAGATACGCAGTATTTT. This encodes CASSPTGTPTDTQYF.